Here is one T cell receptor beta chain with its context. Its antigen remains unidentified. This sample is part of a study of T-cell reconstitution after alpha-beta-depleted transplantation in children. Study-wide findings and caveats: Reportedly, only several hundred clones from non-depleted graft cells drove alpha-beta T-cell counts at about two months. Day-60 TCRbeta diversity that was high in some patients was derived from surviving recipient T cells and thymic progenitors. Most T-cell counts and diversity one year after the transplant came from T cells that were newly produced.

Germline V gene data show CDR1 as SGHDN and CDR2 as FVKESK. Trimming took off 3 bases at V and 2 bases at J, with 5 bases between the two ends. The CDR3 is made up of 12 amino acids. The authors prepared the TCRbeta library with unique molecular identifiers. TCRdb re-analysed the PCR reads in MiXCR, keeping a single row per CDR3 protein. The sample has fewer than 250,000 distinct CDR3 sequences, approximately 8.9% seen once; the top ten hold 5% to 7%. The sample here was PBMCs, mostly from graft donor cells, taken 180 days after TCRalphabeta/CD19-depleted stem cell transplant. This chain connects TRBV14 to TRBJ2-7; D remains ambiguous. This receptor was obtained from a male patient under 18 who had a stem cell transplant for acute lymphoblastic leukemia, so the T cells may come from the graft donor. CDR3 DNA: TGTGCCAGCAGCCATCTAACCTACGAGCAGTACTTC. This sequence encodes CASSHLTYEQYF.